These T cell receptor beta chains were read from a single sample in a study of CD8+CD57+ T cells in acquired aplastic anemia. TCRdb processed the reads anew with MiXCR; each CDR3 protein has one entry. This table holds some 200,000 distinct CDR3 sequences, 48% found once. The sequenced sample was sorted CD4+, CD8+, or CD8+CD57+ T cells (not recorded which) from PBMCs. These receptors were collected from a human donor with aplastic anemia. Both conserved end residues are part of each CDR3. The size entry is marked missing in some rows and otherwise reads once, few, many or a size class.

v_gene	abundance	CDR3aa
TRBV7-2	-	CASSPSPGELCF
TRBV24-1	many	CATSAEHYGYTF
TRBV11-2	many	CASSRWGRGIYNEQFF
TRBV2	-	CASSTGKGEQYF
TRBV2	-	CASSGSGRGARYEQYF
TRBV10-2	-	CASRFRLNTEAFF
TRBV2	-	CASRQAGNTEAFF
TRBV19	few	CAWSRDRSMEGGGYTF
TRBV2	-	CANPTGTNTEAFF
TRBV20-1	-	CSASELSGANVLTF
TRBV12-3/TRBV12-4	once	CASSLGGAQHF
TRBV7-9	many	CASSLLGIAKNIQYF
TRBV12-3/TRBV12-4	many	CASSPGQGWTEAFF
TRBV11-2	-	CASSLDRGSRETQYF
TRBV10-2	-	CASSDRGWADTQYF
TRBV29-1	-	CSLLRGRGNTEAFF
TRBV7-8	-	CASSTLSLGEAFF
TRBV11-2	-	CASSKGEGELLMREQYF
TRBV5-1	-	CASSLLVQGVRAEAFF
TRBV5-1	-	CASSLEAETQYF
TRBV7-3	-	CASSLRTGNNEQFF
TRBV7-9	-	CASLGETQYF
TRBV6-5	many	CASKPGKTDTQYF
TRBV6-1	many	CASSDLGQAYEQYF
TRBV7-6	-	CASSYSSNTEAFF
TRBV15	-	CATSRDMVADTQYF
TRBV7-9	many	CASSPDTSNQPQHF
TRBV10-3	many	CAISGKGGFGETQYF
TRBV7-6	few	CASGLETQYF
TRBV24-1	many	CATSDPGQGGTNEKLFF
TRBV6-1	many	CASSERLILGPQFF
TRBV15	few	CATSRGNGRGFF
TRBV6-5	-	CASSYADMNTEAFF
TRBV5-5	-	CASSHLPDRNQPQHF
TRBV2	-	CASRVPGQPNEKLFF
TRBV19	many	CASSIFPSLSGGYTF
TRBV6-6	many	CASSYSSSTSEAFF
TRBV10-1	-	CASSLSPASSYEQYF
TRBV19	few	CASSTRQGNEKLFF
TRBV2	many	CASSPDRGAGELFF
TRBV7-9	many	CASSLVTSGSRTGELFF
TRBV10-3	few	CAISESRGGEIYEQYF